Below are 32 T cell receptor beta chains sequenced from a single sample in a study of blood T cell repertoires in COVID-19. Sequencing was performed with immunoSEQ multiplex PCR; in TCRdb, only in-frame clones are kept and a portion is missing. The top ten hold 7.2% of the sample, which has roughly 140,000 clones, 75% to 85% seen once. Material for sequencing was peripheral blood. Receptors originate from a woman aged 50 to 60 in a cohort sampled during active or convalescent COVID-19.

CDR3 coding DNA: TGTGCCTCTGATCCCCATCTAGCCACCGGGGAGCTGTTTTTT. This sequence encodes CASDPHLATGELFF. The V gene is TRBV11-2, the J gene TRBJ2-2; a possible D gene is TRBD2 (5 bases). The CDR3 runs 14 residues. Deletions cut 11 bases from V and 4 bases from J, with 17 bases between. Per the germline V gene, CDR1 is SGHAT and CDR2 is FQNNGV.

The chain employs TRBV9 and TRBJ2-7; tentative D call: TRBD2 (5 bases). Germline assignment: CDR1 SGDLS and CDR2 YYNGEE. CDR3 length: 13 residues. V was trimmed by 0 bases and J by 6 bases, leaving 10 bases between them. CDR3 sequence: CASSVEEALEQYF. DNA of the CDR3: TGTGCCAGCAGCGTAGAGGAGGCCCTCGAGCAGTACTTC.

The V and J genes are TRBV7-9 and TRBJ2-1; possibly TRBD2 for D (6 bases). This CDR3 has 16 amino acids. V was clipped by 5 bases and J by 3 bases, with 17 bases between them. Per the germline V gene, CDR1 is SEHNR and CDR2 is FQNEAQ (reference sequence). The DNA for the CDR3 is TGTGCCAGCAGCCGGGGTGGGACTTACCTCTACAATGAGCAGTTCTTC. The encoded protein is CASSRGGTYLYNEQFF. Based on the CDR3 plus reference TRBV7-9 and TRBJ2-1, the full variable domain is DTGVSQNPRHKITKRGQNVTFRCDPISEHNRLYWYRQTLGQGPEFLTYFQNEAQLEKSRLLSDRFSAERPKGSFSTLEIQRTEQGDSAMYLCASSRGGTYLYNEQFFGPGTRLTVL.

This chain connects TRBV9 to TRBJ2-2; TRBD1 is a possible D gene (6 bases). This CDR3 has 14 residues. Trimming shortened V by 5 bases and J by 1 base, and 9 bases separated the two germline ends. The germline V gene encodes CDR1 SGDLS and CDR2 YYNGEE. CDR3 DNA: TGTGCCAGCAGAAAACAGGGGAACACCGGGGAGCTGTTTTTT. Encoded protein: CASRKQGNTGELFF.

This clone was seen just once. The V call is TRBV7-2, the J call TRBJ2-7; TRBD2 agrees at 9 bases. CDR3 length equals 15 residues. Trimming at V came to 6 bases and at J to 3 bases, leaving 9 bases not matched to a gene. Germline loops: CDR1 SGHTA, CDR2 FQGNSA. CDR3 sequence: CASRESGGSHYEQYF. CDR3 DNA: TGTGCCAGCAGAGAGAGCGGGGGGAGCCACTACGAGCAGTACTTC.

The chain combines TRBV19 with TRBJ2-4; D not certain. From germline, CDR1 is LNHDA and CDR2 SQIVND (reference sequence). This CDR3 comprises 13 residues. The V gene lost 6 bases and the J gene lost 2 bases, with 8 bases spanning the gap. The DNA for the CDR3 is TGTGCCAGTAGGGAGAGAACCAAAAACATTCAGTACTTC. Its protein product is CASRERTKNIQYF.

This chain uses TRBV5-1 with TRBJ1-2, with D hard to call. Trimming cost V 1 base and J 1 base, with 5 bases left between them. The CDR3 has 13 residues. Germline loops: CDR1 SGHRS, CDR2 YFSETQ. CDR3 DNA: TGCGCCAGCAGCTTGTCAGATAACTATGGCTACACCTTC. Protein sequence: CASSLSDNYGYTF.

This chain joins TRBV18 and TRBJ1-5, with D possibly matching TRBD1 (6 bases). V shed 5 bases and J shed 4 bases, with 12 bases lying between them. Germline loops: CDR1 KGHSH, CDR2 LQKENI. This CDR3 has 14 residues. CDR3 nucleotide sequence: TGTGCCAGCTCAGAACAGGGTGATAATCAGCCCCAGCATTTT. Residues: CASSEQGDNQPQHF. The complete variable domain, with remaining parts taken from reference TRBV18 and TRBJ1-5, reads NAGVMQNPRHLVRRRGQEARLRCSPMKGHSHVYWYRQLPEEGLKFMVYLQKENIIDESGMPKERFSAEFPKEGPSILRIQQVVRGDSAAYFCASSEQGDNQPQHFGDGTRLSIL.

The chain employs TRBV6-1 and TRBJ2-7; D may be TRBD1 (5 bases). The CDR3 length is 16 residues. V lost 2 bases and J 0 bases, leaving 14 bases between the germline ends. Per germline, CDR1 MNHNS and CDR2 SASEGT. CDR3 bases: TGTGCCAGCAGTGAATCTCTAGGGCAGGGCTCCTACGAGCAGTACTTC. Translation: CASSESLGQGSYEQYF.

The genes are TRBV5-1 and TRBJ2-3; perhaps TRBD1 as D (6 bases). The V gene's germline CDR1 is SGHRS and CDR2 YFSETQ. The V end lost 1 base, the J end lost 0 bases, and 12 bases lay between the germline ends. The CDR3 is made up of 16 amino acids. The CDR3 DNA follows: TGCGCCAGCAGCTTGAGGACAGCTACTAGCACAGATACGCAGTATTTT. The encoded protein is CASSLRTATSTDTQYF.

The V and J genes are TRBV4-2 and TRBJ1-6, with D hard to call. The CDR3 covers 15 residues. The germline V and J ends were trimmed by 1 base and 7 bases, with 11 bases remaining between them. Germline V gene sequence: CDR1 LGHNA, CDR2 YNFKEQ. The CDR3 sequence: CASSQVGKQNSPLHF. In DNA, the CDR3 is TGTGCCAGCAGCCAAGTCGGGAAGCAGAATTCACCCCTCCACTTT.

The chain recombines TRBV7-6 with TRBJ2-7; TRBD2 is a possible D gene (5 bases). Per the germline V gene, CDR1 is SGHVS and CDR2 is FNYEAQ. Trimming pared 2 bases from V and 6 bases from J, leaving 20 bases between. The CDR3 contains 16 residues. The CDR3 bases are TGTGCCAGCAGCTTATACAGCGAGATAGGAGGAGGCGAGCAGTACTTC. Residues: CASSLYSEIGGGEQYF.

The chain employs TRBV19 and TRBJ1-5; tentatively, D is TRBD1 (5 bases). In germline, CDR1 is LNHDA, CDR2 SQIVND (reference sequence). Trimming cost V 6 bases and J 0 bases, with 18 bases left between them. This CDR3 comprises 17 residues. The CDR3, as DNA: TGTGCCAGTAGGCCACCCACGGGGGTTTATAGCAATCAGCCCCAGCATTTT. Protein sequence: CASRPPTGVYSNQPQHF. Drawing the rest from reference TRBV19 and TRBJ1-5, the complete variable domain is DGGITQSPKYLFRKEGQNVTLSCEQNLNHDAMYWYRQDPGQGLRLIYYSQIVNDFQKGDIAEGYSVSREKKESFPLTVTSAQKNPTAFYLCASRPPTGVYSNQPQHFGDGTRLSIL.

The gene calls are TRBV21-1 and TRBJ1-5; the D call in the table, TRBD1, was not verified against the DNA. TRBV21-1 is flagged as a pseudogene. The CDR3 loop spans 15 amino acids. The CDR3 DNA reads as TGTGCCAGCAGCAAAGTCGCAGGGAACAATCAGCCCCAGCATTTT. Amino acid sequence: CASSKVAGNNQPQHF.

V is TRBV6-6 and J is TRBJ2-7; possible D gene TRBD1, 6 bases. The germline V gene has CDR1 MNHNY and CDR2 SVGAGI (reference sequence). V lost 6 bases, J lost 0 bases, and 12 bases lay in between. This CDR3 region has 14 residues. The CDR3 loop reads CASSLGQPSYEQYF. CDR3 DNA: TGTGCCAGCAGCCTAGGACAGCCCTCCTACGAGCAGTACTTC.

On this clone: A clone one base away is much larger, so this may be a read error. Other DNA sequences in this specimen translate into the identical CDR3. CDR3 sequence (DNA): TGTGCCAGCAGCTTCGGGACAGGGGATGGCTACACCTTC. This gives the protein CASSFGTGDGYTF. The chain couples TRBV27 to TRBJ1-2, with TRBD1 identical over 10 bases. Per germline, CDR1 MNHEY and CDR2 SMNVEV (reference sequence). The CDR3 covers 13 residues. V was clipped by 6 bases and J by 6 bases; unmatched bases: 4.

The CDR3: CASSRNLGNTEAFF. The CDR3 nucleotides are TGTGCCAGCAGCCGCAACCTAGGGAACACTGAAGCTTTCTTT. The rearrangement links TRBV11-2 to TRBJ1-1; D gene uncertain. The V gene lost 5 bases and the J gene lost 1 base, with 11 bases spanning the gap. Germline CDR1 is SGHAT and CDR2 is FQNNGV. This CDR3 contains 14 residues.

V and J are TRBV2 and TRBJ1-2; no firm D call. The V and J ends lost 6 bases and 7 bases respectively, with 15 bases between them. This CDR3 spans 13 amino acids. Germline values: CDR1 SNHLY, CDR2 FYNNEI. This CDR3 reads CASRPGSVAGYTF. DNA of the CDR3: TGTGCCAGCAGGCCGGGGTCCGTGGCTGGCTACACCTTC.

The genes are TRBV2 and TRBJ1-4; maybe TRBD1 (5 bases). There are 15 residues in the CDR3. Trimming shortened V by 0 bases and J by 4 bases, and 9 bases separated the two germline ends. Germline CDR1 and CDR2: SNHLY and FYNNEI. CDR3 in amino acids: CASSEADGGNEKLFF. CDR3 coding DNA: TGTGCCAGCAGTGAAGCGGACGGGGGTAATGAAAAACTGTTTTTT.

V gene TRBV9 combines with J gene TRBJ1-2; perhaps TRBD1 as D (5 bases). Germline V gene data show CDR1 as SGDLS and CDR2 as YYNGEE. Trimming stripped 5 bases from V and 8 bases from J, with 19 bases between. CDR3 length equals 14 residues. Here the CDR3 reads CASSRQDMEGGYTF. DNA of the CDR3: TGTGCCAGCAGTCGACAAGACATGGAGGGGGGCTACACCTTC.

This clone has more than one count but fewer than ten. The V call is TRBV10-3, the J call TRBJ1-6, with D unresolved. CDR3 length: 14 amino acids. Germline V gene lookup returns CDR1 ENHRY and CDR2 SYGVKD. V was pared by 6 bases and J by 9 bases, with 15 bases between. DNA for the CDR3: TGTGCCATCAGGGTAGACAAGAGCCTTTCACCCCTCCACTTT. Protein product: CAIRVDKSLSPLHF.

This sequence joins TRBV10-3 and TRBJ2-1, with TRBD2 identical over 8 bases. The CDR3 totals 16 residues. The V and J ends lost 7 bases and 0 bases, in that order; junction bases with no gene match: 8. The germline V gene has CDR1 ENHRY and CDR2 SYGVKD. The CDR3 DNA sequence: TGTGCCATCAAAACTAGCGGACCGAGCTCCTACAATGAGCAGTTCTTC. It yields the protein CAIKTSGPSSYNEQFF.

This chain connects TRBV6-5 to TRBJ2-5, with 11 positions matching TRBD2. Losses at the gene ends were 10 bases for V and 5 bases for J; bases not matched to a gene: 12. The CDR3 is 15 residues long. CDR1 is MNHEY, CDR2 SVGAGI, per germline. For the CDR3, the DNA is TGTGCCACCATAAATAGCGGGGGGGCCCGGGAGACCCAGTACTTC. It yields the protein CATINSGGARETQYF.

The CDR3 protein is CASSLSRTGELFF. CDR3 bases: TGTGCCAGCAGCTTATCCCGCACCGGGGAGCTGTTTTTT. The V and J genes are TRBV7-8 and TRBJ2-2, with no clear D. There are 13 residues in the CDR3. Per germline, CDR1 SGHVS and CDR2 FQNEAQ. V lost 2 bases, J lost 4 bases, and 5 bases lay in between.

The rearrangement uses TRBV7-3 and TRBJ1-3; 7 nucleotides match TRBD1. Germline loops: CDR1 SGHTA, CDR2 FQGTGA. The V gene end was trimmed by 5 bases and the J gene end by 2 bases; junction bases not matched to a gene: 9. This CDR3 has 16 amino acids. The DNA of the CDR3 is TGTGCCAGCAGCCAAAGCCCCGGGACAGCTGGAAACACCATATATTTT. This gives the protein CASSQSPGTAGNTIYF.

The chain couples TRBV9 to TRBJ1-4, with D tentatively TRBD1 (6 bases). The CDR3 sequence is 14 residues long. V lost 1 base and J lost 7, with 11 bases in between. Germline lookup yields CDR1 SGDLS and CDR2 YYNGEE. In nucleotides, the CDR3 is TGTGCCAGCAGCGTACAAGGGGGTGGTGAAAAACTGTTTTTT. It encodes CASSVQGGGEKLFF.

The J gene is TRBJ1-1, the V gene TRBV10-3; 7 bases align to TRBD1. The CDR3 length is 14 residues. V was clipped by 6 bases and J by 5 bases; unmatched bases: 9. The germline V gene encodes CDR1 ENHRY and CDR2 SYGVKD. CDR3 sequence (DNA): TGTGCCATCAGCGAACGACAGGGTTGGACTGAAGCTTTCTTT. It specifies CAISERQGWTEAFF.

The rearrangement uses TRBV3-1 (or the pseudogene TRBV3-2) and TRBJ1-1; TRBD1 aligns across 7 bases. J lost 5 bases, V lost 4 bases, and 4 bases had no gene match. Germline lookup yields CDR1 LGHDT and CDR2 YNNKEL (reference sequence). The CDR3 is 13 residues long. CDR3 DNA: TGTGCCAGCAGCCGCAGGGGGAATACTGAAGCTTTCTTT. Its translation: CASSRRGNTEAFF.

Only one count was recorded for this clone. The rearrangement links TRBV11-2 to TRBJ2-7; D unclear. CDR1 SGHAT and CDR2 FQNNGV come from the germline V gene. There are 11 residues in the CDR3. The V and J ends lost 2 bases and 5 bases respectively, with 4 bases between them. CDR3 bases: TGTGCCAGCAGCTTATATAACGAGCAGTACTTC. Translation: CASSLYNEQYF.

This chain joins TRBV7-9 and TRBJ2-5, with a weak D call TRBD2 (6 bases). V lost 9 bases and J lost 5, with 16 bases in between. Germline CDR1 is SEHNR and CDR2 is FQNEAQ (reference sequence). The CDR3 is 13 amino acids. The CDR3 nucleotides read TGTGCCAGTAAACTAGCTTTCGAGGAGACCCAGTACTTC. Its translation is CASKLAFEETQYF.

The chain employs TRBV19 and TRBJ2-5, with D unclear. The V gene's germline CDR1 is LNHDA and CDR2 SQIVND (reference sequence). Trimming pared 1 base from V and 5 bases from J, leaving 8 bases between. The CDR3 extends over 13 amino acids. This chain's CDR3 is CASSIGQIETQYF. The CDR3 DNA reads TGTGCCAGTAGTATAGGACAAATTGAGACCCAGTACTTC.

This chain links TRBV4-1 with TRBJ1-2; D uncertain. CDR1 and CDR2 (germline): MGHRA, YSYEKL. Trimming took off 4 bases at V and 8 bases at J, with 17 bases between the two ends. The CDR3 is made up of 14 amino acids. The CDR3 reads CASSLTGREEGYTF. CDR3 nucleotide sequence: TGCGCCAGCAGCCTCACCGGGAGGGAGGAAGGCTACACCTTC.